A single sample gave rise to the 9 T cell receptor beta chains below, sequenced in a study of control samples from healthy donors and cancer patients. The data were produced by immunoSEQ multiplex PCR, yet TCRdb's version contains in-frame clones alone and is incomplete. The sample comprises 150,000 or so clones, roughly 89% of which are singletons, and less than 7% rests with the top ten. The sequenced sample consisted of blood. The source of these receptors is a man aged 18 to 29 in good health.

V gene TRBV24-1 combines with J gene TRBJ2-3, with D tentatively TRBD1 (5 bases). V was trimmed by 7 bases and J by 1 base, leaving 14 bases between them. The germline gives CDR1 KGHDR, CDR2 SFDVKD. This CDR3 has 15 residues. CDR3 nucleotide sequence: TGTGCCACCAGCCAGGGCGGCAGGGGCACAGATACGCAGTATTTT. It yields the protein CATSQGGRGTDTQYF.

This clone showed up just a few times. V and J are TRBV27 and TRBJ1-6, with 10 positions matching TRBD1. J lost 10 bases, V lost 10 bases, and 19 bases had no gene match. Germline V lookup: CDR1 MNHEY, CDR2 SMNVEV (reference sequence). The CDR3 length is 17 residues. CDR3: CATGDGTGVNRVSPLHF. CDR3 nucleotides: TGTGCCACCGGTGACGGGACAGGGGTCAATAGGGTGTCACCCCTCCACTTT.

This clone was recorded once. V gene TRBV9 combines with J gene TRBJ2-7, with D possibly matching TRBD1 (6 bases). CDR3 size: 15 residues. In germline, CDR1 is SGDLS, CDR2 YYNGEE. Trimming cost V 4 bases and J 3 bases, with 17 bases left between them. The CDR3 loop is CASSLYSGTIYEQYF. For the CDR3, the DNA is TGTGCCAGCAGCTTATACTCCGGGACAATCTACGAGCAGTACTTC.

The CDR3 DNA reads TGTGCCAGCAGTTACACGCGGGGATATACTGAAGCTTTCTTT. This codes for CASSYTRGYTEAFF. V and J are TRBV6-5 and TRBJ1-1, with D hard to call. V was cut by 2 bases and J by 5 bases, with 12 bases left in between. The CDR3 spans 14 residues. The germline gives CDR1 MNHEY, CDR2 SVGAGI.

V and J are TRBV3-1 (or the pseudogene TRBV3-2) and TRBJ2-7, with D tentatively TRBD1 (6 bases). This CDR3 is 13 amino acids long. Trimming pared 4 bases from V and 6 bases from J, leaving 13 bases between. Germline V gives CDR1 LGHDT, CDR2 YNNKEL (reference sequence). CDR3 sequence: CASSRDGGGEQYF. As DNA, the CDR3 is TGTGCCAGCAGCCGAGATGGGGGCGGCGAGCAGTACTTC.

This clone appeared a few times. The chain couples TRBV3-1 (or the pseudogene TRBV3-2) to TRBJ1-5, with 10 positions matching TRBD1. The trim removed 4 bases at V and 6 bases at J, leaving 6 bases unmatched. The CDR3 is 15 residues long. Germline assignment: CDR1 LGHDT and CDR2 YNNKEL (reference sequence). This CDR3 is CASSPDRGSGQPQHF. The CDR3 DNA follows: TGTGCCAGCAGCCCGGACAGGGGGTCGGGTCAGCCCCAGCATTTT.

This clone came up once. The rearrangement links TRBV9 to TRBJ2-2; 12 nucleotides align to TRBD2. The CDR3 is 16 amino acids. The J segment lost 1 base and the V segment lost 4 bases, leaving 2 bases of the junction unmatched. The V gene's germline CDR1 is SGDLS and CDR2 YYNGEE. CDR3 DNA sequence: TGTGCCAGCAGCCCGGGACTAGCGGGGAACACCGGGGAGCTGTTTTTT. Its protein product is CASSPGLAGNTGELFF.

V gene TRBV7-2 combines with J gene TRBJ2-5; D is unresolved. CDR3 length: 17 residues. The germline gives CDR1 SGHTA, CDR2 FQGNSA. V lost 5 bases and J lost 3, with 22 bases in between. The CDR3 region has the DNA TGTGCCAGCAGCCCCACCTTTAGCAGGCGTGATGAAGAGACCCAGTACTTC. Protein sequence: CASSPTFSRRDEETQYF.

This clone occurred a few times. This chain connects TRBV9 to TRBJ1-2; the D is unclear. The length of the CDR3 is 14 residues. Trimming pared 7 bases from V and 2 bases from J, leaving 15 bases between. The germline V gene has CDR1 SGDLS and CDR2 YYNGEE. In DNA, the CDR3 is TGTGCCAGCGGCACAGAGATTTCCAACTATGGCTACACCTTC. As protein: CASGTEISNYGYTF.